This T cell receptor beta chain was recorded in a study of T cells in Graves' hyperthyroidism and ophthalmopathy. RNA transcripts provided the source from which TCR beta CDR3 regions were amplified. In the first-round RT-PCR of the TCR CDR3, the HTBI primer set was used. TCRdb processed the multiplex PCR reads anew with MiXCR; each CDR3 protein has one entry. The sample holds approximately 590,000 distinct CDR3 sequences, roughly 46% seen once. Findings and caveats of the study: Most clonotypes expanded in the thyroid (above 0.001) were also present in blood. In simple terms, a model built on 13 V-J features told ophthalmopathy apart from stable hyperthyroidism.

The CDR3 extends over 13 amino acids. Trimming took 1 base from V and 7 from J, leaving 9 bases between them. From germline, CDR1 is KGHDR and CDR2 SFDVKD. With a duration under 2 months, the hyperthyroidism was newly diagnosed in patients aged 18 to 65. Each diagnosis was grounded in clinical symptoms, serum thyroxine and TRAb, thyroid ultrasound, and orbital computed tomography. This clonotype was observed many times. The antigen remains undetermined. The origin of this receptor is a woman aged 18 to 35 with Graves' hyperthyroidism. The rearrangement uses TRBV24-1 and TRBJ1-1; D unclear. The sample was peripheral blood or thyroid tissue (not recorded which). The DNA of the CDR3 is TGTGCCACCAGTGATTTCTTATCTAGTGAAGCTTTCTTT. Its translation is CATSDFLSSEAFF.